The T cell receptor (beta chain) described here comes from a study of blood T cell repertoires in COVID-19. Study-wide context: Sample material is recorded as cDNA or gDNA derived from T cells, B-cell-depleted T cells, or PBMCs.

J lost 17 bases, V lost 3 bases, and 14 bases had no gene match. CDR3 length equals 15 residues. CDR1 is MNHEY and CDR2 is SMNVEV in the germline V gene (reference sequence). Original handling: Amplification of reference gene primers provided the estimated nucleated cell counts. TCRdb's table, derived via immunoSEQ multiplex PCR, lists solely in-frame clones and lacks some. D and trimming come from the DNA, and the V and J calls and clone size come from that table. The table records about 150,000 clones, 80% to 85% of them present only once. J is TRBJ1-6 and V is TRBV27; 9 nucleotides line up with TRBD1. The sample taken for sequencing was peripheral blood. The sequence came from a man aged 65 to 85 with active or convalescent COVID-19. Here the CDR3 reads CASSFAGTGWGFFHF. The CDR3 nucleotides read TGTGCCAGCAGTTTTGCCGGGACAGGGTGGGGTTTTTTCCACTTT.